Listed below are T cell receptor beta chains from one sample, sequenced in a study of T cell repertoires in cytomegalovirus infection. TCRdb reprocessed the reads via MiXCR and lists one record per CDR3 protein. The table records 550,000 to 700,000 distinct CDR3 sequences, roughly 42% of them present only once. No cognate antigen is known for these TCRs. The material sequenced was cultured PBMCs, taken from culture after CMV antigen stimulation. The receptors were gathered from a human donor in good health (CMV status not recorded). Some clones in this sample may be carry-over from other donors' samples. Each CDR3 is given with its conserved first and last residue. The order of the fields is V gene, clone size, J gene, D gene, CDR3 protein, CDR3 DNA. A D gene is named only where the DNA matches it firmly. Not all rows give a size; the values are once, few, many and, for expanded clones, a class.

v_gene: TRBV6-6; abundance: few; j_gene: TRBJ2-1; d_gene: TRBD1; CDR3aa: CASSQQGATGNEQFF; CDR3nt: TGTGCCAGCAGTCAACAGGGGGCGACAGGGAATGAGCAGTTCTTC
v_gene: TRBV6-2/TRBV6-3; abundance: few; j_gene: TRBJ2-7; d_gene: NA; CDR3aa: CASSFPGEQYF; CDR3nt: TGTGCCAGCAGCTTCCCGGGGGAGCAGTACTTC
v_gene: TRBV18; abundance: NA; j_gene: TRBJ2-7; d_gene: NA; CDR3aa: CASSPLATIHEQYF; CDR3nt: TGTGCCAGCTCACCACTAGCGACAATCCACGAGCAGTACTTC
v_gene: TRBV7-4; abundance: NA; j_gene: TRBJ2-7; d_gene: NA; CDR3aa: CASSLGPSIEQYF; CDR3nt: TGTGCCAGCAGCTTGGGTCCCTCCATCGAGCAGTACTTC
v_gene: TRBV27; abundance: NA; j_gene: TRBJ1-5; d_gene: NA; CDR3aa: CASSSKWDQPQHF; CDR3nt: TGTGCCAGCAGTAGTAAATGGGATCAGCCCCAGCATTTT
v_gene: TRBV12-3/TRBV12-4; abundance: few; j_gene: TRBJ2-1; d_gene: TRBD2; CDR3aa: CASSPRLAGHNEQFF; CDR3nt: TGTGCCAGCAGTCCTAGACTAGCGGGGCACAATGAGCAGTTCTTC
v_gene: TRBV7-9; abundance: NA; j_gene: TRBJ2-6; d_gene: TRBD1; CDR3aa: CASSPWTGGFSGANVLTF; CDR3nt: TGTGCCAGCAGCCCTTGGACAGGGGGCTTTTCTGGGGCCAACGTCCTGACTTTC
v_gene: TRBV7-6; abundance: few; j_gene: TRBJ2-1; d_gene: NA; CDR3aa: CASSPYPGRPDNEQFF; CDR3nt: TGTGCCAGCAGCCCATACCCGGGACGGCCGGACAATGAGCAGTTCTTC
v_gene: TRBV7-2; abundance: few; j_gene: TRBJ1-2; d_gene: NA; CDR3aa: CASSPRGYGYTF; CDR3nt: TGTGCCAGCAGCCCCCGGGGCTATGGCTACACCTTC
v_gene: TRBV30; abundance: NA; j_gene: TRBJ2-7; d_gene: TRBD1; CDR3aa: CAWRTTGAGEQYF; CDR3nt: TGTGCCTGGAGGACGACAGGGGCGGGTGAGCAGTACTTC
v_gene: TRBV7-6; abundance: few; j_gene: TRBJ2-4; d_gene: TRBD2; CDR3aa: CASSPWTSGVAKNIQYF; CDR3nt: TGTGCCAGCAGCCCCTGGACTAGCGGGGTAGCCAAAAACATTCAGTACTTC
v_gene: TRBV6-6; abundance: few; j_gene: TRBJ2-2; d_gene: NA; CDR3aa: CASSYSLAGELFF; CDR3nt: TGTGCCAGCAGTTACTCGCTGGCCGGGGAGCTGTTTTTT
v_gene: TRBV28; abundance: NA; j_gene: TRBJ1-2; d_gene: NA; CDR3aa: CASSFGGFGGYTF; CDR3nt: TGTGCCAGCAGTTTCGGGGGCTTCGGAGGCTACACCTTC
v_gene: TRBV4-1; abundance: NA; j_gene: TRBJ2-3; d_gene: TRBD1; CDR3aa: CASSQVAGTETDTQYF; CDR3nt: TGCGCCAGCAGCCAAGTAGCTGGGACAGAAACAGATACGCAGTATTTT
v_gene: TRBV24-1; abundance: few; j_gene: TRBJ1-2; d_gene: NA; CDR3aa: CATSDPGTSYGYTF; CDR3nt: TGTGCCACCAGTGATCCGGGGACATCTTATGGCTACACCTTC
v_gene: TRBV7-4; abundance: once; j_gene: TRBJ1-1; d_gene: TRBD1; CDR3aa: CASSLPDRGRDTEAFF; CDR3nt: TGTGCCAGCAGCTTACCCGACAGGGGTAGAGACACTGAAGCTTTCTTT
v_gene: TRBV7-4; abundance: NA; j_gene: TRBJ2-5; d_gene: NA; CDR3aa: CASRPGQKFSGTQYF; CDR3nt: TGTGCCAGCAGGCCGGGCCAAAAGTTCTCAGGGACCCAGTACTTC
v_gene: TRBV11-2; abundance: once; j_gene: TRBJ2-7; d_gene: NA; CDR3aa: CASSLVLESWQYF; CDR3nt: TGTGCCAGCAGCTTAGTTTTGGAAAGTTGGCAGTACTTC
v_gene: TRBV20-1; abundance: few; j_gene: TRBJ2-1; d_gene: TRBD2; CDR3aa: CSGTLAGYNEQFF; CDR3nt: TGCAGTGGAACACTAGCGGGTTACAATGAGCAGTTCTTC
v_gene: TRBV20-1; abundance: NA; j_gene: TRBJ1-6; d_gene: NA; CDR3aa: CSARSIAYNSPLHF; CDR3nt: TGCAGTGCTAGATCGATAGCCTATAATTCACCCCTCCACTTT
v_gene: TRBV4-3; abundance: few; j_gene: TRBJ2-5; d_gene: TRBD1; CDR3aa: CASSSRPTGTGVQETQYF; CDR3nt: TGCGCCAGCAGCTCTCGCCCAACCGGGACAGGGGTCCAAGAGACCCAGTACTTC
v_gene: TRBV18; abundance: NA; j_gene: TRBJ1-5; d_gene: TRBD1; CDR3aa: CASSPEDRVGQPQHF; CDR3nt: TGTGCCAGCTCACCAGAGGACAGGGTAGGCCAGCCCCAGCATTTT
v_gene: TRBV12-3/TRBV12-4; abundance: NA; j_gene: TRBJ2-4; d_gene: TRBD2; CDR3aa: CASSRLAGGLAKNIQYF; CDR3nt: TGTGCCAGCAGCCGACTAGCGGGGGGACTAGCCAAAAACATTCAGTACTTC
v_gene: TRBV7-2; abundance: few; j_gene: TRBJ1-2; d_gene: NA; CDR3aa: CASRRSNYGYTF; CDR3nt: TGTGCCAGCAGGAGATCTAACTATGGCTACACCTTC
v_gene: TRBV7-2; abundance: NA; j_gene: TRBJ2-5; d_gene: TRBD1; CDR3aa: CASSARTGETQYF; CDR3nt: TGTGCCAGCAGCGCGCGGACAGGAGAGACCCAGTACTTC
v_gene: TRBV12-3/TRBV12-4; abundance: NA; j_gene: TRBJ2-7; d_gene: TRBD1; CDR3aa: CASSRSTGAYEQYF; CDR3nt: TGTGCCAGCAGTCGATCGACAGGGGCCTACGAGCAGTACTTC
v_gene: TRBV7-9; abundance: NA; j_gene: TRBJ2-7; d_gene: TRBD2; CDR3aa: CASSPDPPLAGFEQYF; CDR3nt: TGTGCCAGCAGCCCGGACCCCCCACTAGCGGGATTCGAGCAGTACTTC
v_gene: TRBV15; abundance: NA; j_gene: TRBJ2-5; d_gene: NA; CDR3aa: CATSSPEGDGETQCF; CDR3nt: TGTGCCACCAGCAGCCCCGAGGGGGATGGAGAGACCCAGTGCTTC
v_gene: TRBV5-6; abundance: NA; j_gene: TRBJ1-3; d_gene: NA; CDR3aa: CASSLYQGTGNTIYF; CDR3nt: TGTGCCAGCAGCTTGTATCAAGGGACTGGAAACACCATATATTTT
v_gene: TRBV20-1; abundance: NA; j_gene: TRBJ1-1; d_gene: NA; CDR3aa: CSARVKLGNTEAFF; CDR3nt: TGCAGTGCTAGAGTCAAGCTCGGAAACACTGAAGCTTTCTTT
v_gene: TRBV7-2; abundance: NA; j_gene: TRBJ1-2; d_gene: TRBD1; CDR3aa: CASSLGHRGNYGYTF; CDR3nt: TGTGCCAGCAGCTTAGGACACAGGGGAAACTATGGCTACACCTTC
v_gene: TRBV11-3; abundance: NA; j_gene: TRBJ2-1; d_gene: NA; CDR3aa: CASSSGGQTNNEQFF; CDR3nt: TGTGCCAGCAGCTCTGGAGGACAGACCAACAATGAGCAGTTCTTC
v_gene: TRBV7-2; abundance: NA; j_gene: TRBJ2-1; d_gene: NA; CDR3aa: CASSPPLGAGEQFF; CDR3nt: TGTGCCAGCAGCCCGCCTCTGGGGGCGGGTGAGCAGTTCTTC
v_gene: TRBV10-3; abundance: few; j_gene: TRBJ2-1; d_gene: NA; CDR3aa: CAISESRDYGNEQFF; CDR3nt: TGTGCCATCAGTGAGTCGAGAGACTATGGCAATGAGCAGTTCTTC
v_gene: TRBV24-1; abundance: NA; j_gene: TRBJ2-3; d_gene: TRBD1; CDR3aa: CATRGTGAPEDTQYF; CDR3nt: TGTGCCACCAGGGGGACAGGGGCACCGGAAGATACGCAGTATTTT
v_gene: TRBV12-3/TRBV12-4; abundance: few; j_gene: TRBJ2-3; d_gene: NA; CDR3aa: CASSITAGTDTQYF; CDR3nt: TGTGCCAGCAGTATTACGGCTGGCACAGATACGCAGTATTTT
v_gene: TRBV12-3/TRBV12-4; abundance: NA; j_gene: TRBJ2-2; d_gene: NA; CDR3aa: CASSGIRVEQTGELFF; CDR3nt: TGTGCCAGCTCGGGAATCCGTGTTGAACAAACCGGGGAGCTGTTTTTT
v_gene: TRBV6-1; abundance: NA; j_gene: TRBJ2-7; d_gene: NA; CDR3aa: CASSEYGDEQYF; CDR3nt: TGTGCCAGCAGTGAATACGGTGACGAGCAGTACTTC
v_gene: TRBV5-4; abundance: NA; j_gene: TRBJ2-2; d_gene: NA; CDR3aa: CASSFRGDTGELFF; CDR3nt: TGTGCCAGCAGCTTCAGGGGGGACACCGGGGAGCTGTTTTTT
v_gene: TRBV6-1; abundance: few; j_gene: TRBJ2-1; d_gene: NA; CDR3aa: CASSDPPGGRDEQFF; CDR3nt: TGTGCCAGCAGTGACCCCCCCGGGGGCAGGGATGAGCAGTTCTTC
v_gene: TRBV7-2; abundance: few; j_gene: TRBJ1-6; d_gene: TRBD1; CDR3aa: CASSWDGTGQSPLHF; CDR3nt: TGTGCCAGCAGCTGGGACGGGACAGGGCAATCACCCCTCCACTTT
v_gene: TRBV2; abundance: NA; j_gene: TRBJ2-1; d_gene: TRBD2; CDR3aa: CASGTSGGYNEQFF; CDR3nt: TGTGCCAGCGGTACTAGCGGGGGTTACAATGAGCAGTTCTTC
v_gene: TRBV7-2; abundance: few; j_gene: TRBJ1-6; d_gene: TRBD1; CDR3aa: CASSFQTGGSGSPLHF; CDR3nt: TGTGCCAGCAGCTTTCAAACAGGGGGCTCTGGGTCACCCCTCCACTTT
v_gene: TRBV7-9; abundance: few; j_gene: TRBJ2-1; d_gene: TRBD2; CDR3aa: CASSLGLLAGVDSYPDEQFF; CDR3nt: TGTGCCAGCAGCTTAGGCTTACTAGCGGGAGTGGACTCTTACCCGGATGAGCAGTTCTTC